This T cell receptor beta chain was documented in a study of ipilimumab plus nivolumab after autologous stem cell transplantation. Patients got ipilimumab 1 mg/kg beginning 14 to 28 days post-transplant. The repertoire was sequenced with immunoSEQ multiplex PCR; TCRdb's copy has only in-frame clones and lacks some. The data show fewer than 25,000 clones, about 81% seen once. This CDR3 is 14 amino acids long. Germline V CDR1 and CDR2: MNHEY, SMNVEV (reference sequence). With 3 bases removed from V and 5 bases from J, the gap between germline ends came to 13 bases. The input for sequencing was PBMCs, taken in a trial of ipilimumab plus nivolumab as post-transplant consolidation. This rearrangement joins TRBV27 to TRBJ1-2; a weak D match, TRBD1 (6 bases). The receptor comes from a male donor with diffuse large B-cell lymphoma. CDR3 protein: CASSLGGLPYGYTF. CDR3 DNA: TGTGCCAGCAGTTTGGGGGGGCTCCCTTATGGCTACACCTTC.